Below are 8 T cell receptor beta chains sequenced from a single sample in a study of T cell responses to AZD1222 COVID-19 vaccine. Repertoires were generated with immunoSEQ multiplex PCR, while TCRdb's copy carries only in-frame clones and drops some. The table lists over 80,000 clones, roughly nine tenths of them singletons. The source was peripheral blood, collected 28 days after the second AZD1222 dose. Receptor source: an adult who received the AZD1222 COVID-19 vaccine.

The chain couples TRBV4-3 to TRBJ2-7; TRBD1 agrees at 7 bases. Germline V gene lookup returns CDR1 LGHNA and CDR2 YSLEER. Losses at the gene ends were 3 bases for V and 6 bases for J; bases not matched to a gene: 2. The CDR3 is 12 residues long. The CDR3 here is CASSQAGGEQYF. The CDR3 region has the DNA TGCGCCAGCAGCCAGGCAGGGGGCGAGCAGTACTTC.

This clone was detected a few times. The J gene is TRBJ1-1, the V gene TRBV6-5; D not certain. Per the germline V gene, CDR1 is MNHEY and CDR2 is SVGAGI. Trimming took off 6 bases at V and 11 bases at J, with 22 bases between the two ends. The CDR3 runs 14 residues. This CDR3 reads CASRVRPLHPSAFF. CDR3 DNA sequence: TGTGCCAGCAGGGTACGACCCCTACACCCTTCTGCTTTCTTT.

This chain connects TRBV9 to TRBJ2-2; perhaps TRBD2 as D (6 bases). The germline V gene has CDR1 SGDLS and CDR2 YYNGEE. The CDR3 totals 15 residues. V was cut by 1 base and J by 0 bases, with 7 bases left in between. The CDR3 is CASSVRGSNTGELFF. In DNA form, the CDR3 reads TGTGCCAGCAGCGTACGGGGGTCGAACACCGGGGAGCTGTTTTTT.

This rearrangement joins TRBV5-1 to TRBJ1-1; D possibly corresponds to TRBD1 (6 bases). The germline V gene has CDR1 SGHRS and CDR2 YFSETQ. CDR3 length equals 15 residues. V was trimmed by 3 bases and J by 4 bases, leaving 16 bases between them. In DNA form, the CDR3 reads TGCGCCAGCAGCTCTGGTTCAGGGGTGGGCACTGAAGCTTTCTTT. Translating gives CASSSGSGVGTEAFF. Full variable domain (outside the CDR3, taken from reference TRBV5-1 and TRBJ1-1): KAGVTQTPRYLIKTRGQQVTLSCSPISGHRSVSWYQQTPGQGLQFLFEYFSETQRNKGNFPGRFSGRQFSNSRSEMNVSTLELGDSALYLCASSSGSGVGTEAFFGQGTRLTVV.

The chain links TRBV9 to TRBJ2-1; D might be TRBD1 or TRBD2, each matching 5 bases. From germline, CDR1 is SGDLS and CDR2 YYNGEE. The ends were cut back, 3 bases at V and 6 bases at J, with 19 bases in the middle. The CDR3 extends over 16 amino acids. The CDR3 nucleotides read TGTGCCAGCAGCGCCCCCGGGCGAAACGGGGCCAATGAGCAGTTCTTC. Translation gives CASSAPGRNGANEQFF.

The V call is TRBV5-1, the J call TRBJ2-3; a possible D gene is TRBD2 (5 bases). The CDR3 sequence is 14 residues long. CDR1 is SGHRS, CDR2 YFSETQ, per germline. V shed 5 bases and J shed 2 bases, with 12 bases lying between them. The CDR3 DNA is TGCGCCAGCAGTGGCGGGTGGATCACAGATACGCAGTATTTT. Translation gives CASSGGWITDTQYF.

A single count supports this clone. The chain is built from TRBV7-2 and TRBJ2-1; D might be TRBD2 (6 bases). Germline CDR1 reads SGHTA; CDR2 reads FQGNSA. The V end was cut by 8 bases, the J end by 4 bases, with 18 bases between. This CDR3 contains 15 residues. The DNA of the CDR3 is TGTGCCAGCGGTCAGGGAGGCGGGAATTACAATGAGCAGTTCTTC. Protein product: CASGQGGGNYNEQFF.

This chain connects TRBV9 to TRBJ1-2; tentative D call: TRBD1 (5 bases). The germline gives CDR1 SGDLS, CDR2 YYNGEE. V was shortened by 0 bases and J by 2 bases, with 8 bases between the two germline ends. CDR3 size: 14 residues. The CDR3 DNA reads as TGTGCCAGCAGCGTAGCTCCAGGGAACTATGGCTACACCTTC. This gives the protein CASSVAPGNYGYTF.